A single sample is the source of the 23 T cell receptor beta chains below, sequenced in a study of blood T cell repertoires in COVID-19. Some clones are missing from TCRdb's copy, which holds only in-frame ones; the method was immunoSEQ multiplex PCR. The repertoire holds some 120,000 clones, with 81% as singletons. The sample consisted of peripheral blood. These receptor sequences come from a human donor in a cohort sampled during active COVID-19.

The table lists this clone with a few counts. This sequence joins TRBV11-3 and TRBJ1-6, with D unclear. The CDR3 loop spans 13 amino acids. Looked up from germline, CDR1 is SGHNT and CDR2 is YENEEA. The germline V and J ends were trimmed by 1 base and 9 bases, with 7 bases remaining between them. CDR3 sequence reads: CASSLGRSSPLHF. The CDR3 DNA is TGTGCCAGCAGCTTAGGGAGGAGTTCACCCCTCCACTTT.

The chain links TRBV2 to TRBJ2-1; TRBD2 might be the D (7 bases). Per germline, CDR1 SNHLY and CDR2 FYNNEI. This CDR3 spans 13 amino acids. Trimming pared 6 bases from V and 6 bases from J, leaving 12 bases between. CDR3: CASRGGAVNEQFF. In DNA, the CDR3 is TGTGCCAGCAGGGGGGGGGCCGTCAATGAGCAGTTCTTC.

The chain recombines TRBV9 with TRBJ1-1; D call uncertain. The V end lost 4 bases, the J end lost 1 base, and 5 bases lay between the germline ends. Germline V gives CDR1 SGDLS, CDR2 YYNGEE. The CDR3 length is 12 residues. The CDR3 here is CASSPWNTEAFF. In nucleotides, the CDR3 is TGTGCCAGCAGCCCCTGGAACACTGAAGCTTTCTTT.

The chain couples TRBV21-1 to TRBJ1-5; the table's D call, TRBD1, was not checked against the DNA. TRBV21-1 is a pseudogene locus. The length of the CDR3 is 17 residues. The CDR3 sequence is CASSKANRSPINQPQHF. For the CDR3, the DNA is TGTGCCAGCAGCAAAGCCAACAGGTCCCCTATCAATCAGCCCCAGCATTTT.

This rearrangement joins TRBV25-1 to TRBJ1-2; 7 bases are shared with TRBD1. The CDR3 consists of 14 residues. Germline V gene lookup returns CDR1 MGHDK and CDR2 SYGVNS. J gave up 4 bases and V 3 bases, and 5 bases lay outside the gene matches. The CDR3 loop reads CASSESTGAYGYTF. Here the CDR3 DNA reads TGTGCCAGCAGTGAGAGTACAGGGGCCTATGGCTACACCTTC.

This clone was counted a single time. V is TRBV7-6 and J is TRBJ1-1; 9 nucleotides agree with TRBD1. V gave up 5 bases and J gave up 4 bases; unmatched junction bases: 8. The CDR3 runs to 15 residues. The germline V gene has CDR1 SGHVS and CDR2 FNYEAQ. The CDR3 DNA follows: TGTGCCAGCAGCCCCGGGACAGGGTCGAGCACTGAAGCTTTCTTT. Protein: CASSPGTGSSTEAFF.

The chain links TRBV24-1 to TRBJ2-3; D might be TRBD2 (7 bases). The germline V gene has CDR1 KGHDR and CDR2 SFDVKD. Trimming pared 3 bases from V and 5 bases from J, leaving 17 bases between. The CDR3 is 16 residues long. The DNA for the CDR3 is TGTGCCACCAGTGATGCGGGTAGGGGGGGCTTAGATACGCAGTATTTT. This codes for CATSDAGRGGLDTQYF.

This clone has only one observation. The DNA for the CDR3 is TGTGCCAGAAGCTCGTGGACGCAGGGTCTGTATTCGTCCACCGGGGAGCTGTTTTTT. It translates to CARSSWTQGLYSSTGELFF. This chain joins TRBV5-3 and TRBJ2-2; possibly TRBD1 for D (5 bases). TRBV5-3 is labeled an ORF, and its function is uncertain. V was trimmed by 3 bases and J by 4 bases, leaving 25 bases between them. The CDR3 extends over 19 amino acids.

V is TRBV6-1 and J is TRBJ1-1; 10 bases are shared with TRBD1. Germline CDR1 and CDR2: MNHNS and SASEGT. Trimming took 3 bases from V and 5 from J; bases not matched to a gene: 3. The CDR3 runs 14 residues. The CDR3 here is CASSEGQGTTEAFF. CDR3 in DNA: TGTGCCAGCAGTGAGGGACAGGGGACGACTGAAGCTTTCTTT.

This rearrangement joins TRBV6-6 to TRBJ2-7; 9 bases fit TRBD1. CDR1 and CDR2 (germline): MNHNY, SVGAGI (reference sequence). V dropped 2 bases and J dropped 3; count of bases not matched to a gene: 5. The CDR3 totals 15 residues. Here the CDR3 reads CASSYRPGQGYEQYF. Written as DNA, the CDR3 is TGTGCCAGCAGTTACCGGCCGGGACAGGGCTACGAGCAGTACTTC.

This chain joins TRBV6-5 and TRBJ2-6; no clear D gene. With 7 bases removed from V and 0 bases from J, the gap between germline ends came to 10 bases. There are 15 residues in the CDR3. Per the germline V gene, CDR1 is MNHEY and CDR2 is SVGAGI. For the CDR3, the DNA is TGTGCCAGCAACCCGGCTAGCTCTGGGGCCAACGTCCTGACTTTC. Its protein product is CASNPASSGANVLTF.

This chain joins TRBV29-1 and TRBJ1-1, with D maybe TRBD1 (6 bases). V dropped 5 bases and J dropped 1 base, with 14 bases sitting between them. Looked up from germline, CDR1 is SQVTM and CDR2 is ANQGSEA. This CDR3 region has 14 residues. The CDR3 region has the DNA TGCAGCGTTCGTGCAGGGGCGGAGAACACTGAAGCTTTCTTT. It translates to CSVRAGAENTEAFF.

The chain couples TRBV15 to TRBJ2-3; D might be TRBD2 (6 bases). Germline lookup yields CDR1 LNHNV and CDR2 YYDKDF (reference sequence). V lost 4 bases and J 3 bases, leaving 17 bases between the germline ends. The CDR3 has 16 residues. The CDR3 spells CATSIPIGGATDTQYF. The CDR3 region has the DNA TGTGCCACCAGCATCCCGATCGGCGGGGCTACAGATACGCAGTATTTT.

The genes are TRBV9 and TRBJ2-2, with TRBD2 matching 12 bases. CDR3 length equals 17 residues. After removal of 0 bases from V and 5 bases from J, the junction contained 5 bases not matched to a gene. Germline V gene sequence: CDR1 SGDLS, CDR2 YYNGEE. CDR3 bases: TGTGCCAGCAGCGTAGCACCTAGCGGGAGGGGTACCGGGGAGCTGTTTTTT. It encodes CASSVAPSGRGTGELFF.

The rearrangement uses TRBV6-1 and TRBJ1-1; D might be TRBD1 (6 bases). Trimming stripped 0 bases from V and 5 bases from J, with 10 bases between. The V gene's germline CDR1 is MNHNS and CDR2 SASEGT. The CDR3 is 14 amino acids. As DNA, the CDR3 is TGTGCCAGCAGTGAAGCAAGTGGACAGACTGAAGCTTTCTTT. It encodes CASSEASGQTEAFF.

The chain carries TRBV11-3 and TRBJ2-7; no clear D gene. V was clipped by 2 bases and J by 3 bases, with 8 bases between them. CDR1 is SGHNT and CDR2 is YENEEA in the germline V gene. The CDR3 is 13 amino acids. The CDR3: CASSLIHGYEQYF. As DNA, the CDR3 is TGTGCCAGCAGCTTAATTCACGGCTACGAGCAGTACTTC. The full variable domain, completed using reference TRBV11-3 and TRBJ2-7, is EAGVVQSPRYKIIEKKQPVAFWCNPISGHNTLYWYLQNLGQGPELLIRYENEEAVDDSQLPKDRFSAERLKGVDSTLKIQPAELGDSAVYLCASSLIHGYEQYFGPGTRLTVT.

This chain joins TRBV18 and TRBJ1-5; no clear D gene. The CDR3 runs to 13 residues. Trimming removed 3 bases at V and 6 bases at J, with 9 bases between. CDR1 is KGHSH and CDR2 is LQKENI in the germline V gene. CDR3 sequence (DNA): TGTGCCAGCTCACCGGCTGAGGGTCAGCCCCAGCATTTT. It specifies CASSPAEGQPQHF.

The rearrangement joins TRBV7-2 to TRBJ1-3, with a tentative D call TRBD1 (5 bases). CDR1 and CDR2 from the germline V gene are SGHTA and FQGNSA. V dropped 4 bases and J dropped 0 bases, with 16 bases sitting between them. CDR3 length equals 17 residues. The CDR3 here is CASSSRQYQTSGNTIYF. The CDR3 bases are TGTGCCAGCAGCTCCCGACAGTACCAAACCTCTGGAAACACCATATATTTT. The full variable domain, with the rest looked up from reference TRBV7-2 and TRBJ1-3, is GAGVSQSPSNKVTEKGKDVELRCDPISGHTALYWYRQSLGQGLEFLIYFQGNSAPDKSGLPSDRFSAERTGGSVSTLTIQRTQQEDSAVYLCASSSRQYQTSGNTIYFGEGSWLTVV.

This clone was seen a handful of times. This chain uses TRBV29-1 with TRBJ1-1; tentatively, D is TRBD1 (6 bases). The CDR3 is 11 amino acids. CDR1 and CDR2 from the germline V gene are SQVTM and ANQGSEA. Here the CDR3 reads CSGNRVTEAFF. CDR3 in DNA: TGCAGTGGAAACAGGGTAACTGAAGCTTTCTTT.

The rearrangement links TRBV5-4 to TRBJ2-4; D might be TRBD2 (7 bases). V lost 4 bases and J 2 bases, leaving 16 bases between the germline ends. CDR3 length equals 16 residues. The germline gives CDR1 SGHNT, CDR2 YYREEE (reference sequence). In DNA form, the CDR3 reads TGTGCCAGCAGCGACCGAGGGGGGGAACCCAAAAACATTCAGTACTTC. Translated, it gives CASSDRGGEPKNIQYF.

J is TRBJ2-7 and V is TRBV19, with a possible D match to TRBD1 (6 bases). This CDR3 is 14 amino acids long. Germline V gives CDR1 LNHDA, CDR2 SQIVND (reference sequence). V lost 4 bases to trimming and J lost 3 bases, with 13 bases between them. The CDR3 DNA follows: TGTGCCAGTAGTAAGTTCGGACAGATCTACGAGCAGTACTTC. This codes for CASSKFGQIYEQYF.

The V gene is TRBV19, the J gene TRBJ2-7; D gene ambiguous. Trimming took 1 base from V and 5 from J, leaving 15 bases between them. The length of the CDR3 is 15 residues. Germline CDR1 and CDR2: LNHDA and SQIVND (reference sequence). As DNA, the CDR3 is TGTGCCAGTAGTATAGTACCCCTAGAAGGTAACGAGCAGTACTTC. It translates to CASSIVPLEGNEQYF.

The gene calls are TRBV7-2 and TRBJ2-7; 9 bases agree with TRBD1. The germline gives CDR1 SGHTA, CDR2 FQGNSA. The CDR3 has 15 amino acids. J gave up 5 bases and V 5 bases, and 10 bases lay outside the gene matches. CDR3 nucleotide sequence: TGTGCCAGCAGCCCCCGGCCGGGACAGGGTGACGAGCAGTACTTC. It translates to CASSPRPGQGDEQYF.